This entry lists 23 T cell receptor beta chains sequenced from one sample in a study of cytomegalovirus exposure and HLA in healthy donors. With 60 Vbeta and 13 Jbeta primers, the PCR was carried out. The table came from immunoSEQ multiplex PCR; TCRdb's copy has only in-frame clones and leaves some out. The sample has some 150,000 clones, about 74% seen once; the top ten hold 3.5% to 5%. Sequencing input: PBMCs. These receptor sequences come from a man aged 18 to 29 in good health and CMV-seropositive.

The table lists this clone with a count of one. This chain uses TRBV30 with TRBJ2-7; weak D call: TRBD2 (7 bases). The V gene's germline CDR1 is GTSNPN and CDR2 SVGIG (reference sequence). CDR3 length: 11 residues. Deletions cut 6 bases from V and 6 bases from J, with 12 bases between. CDR3 protein: CACIGGGEQYF. CDR3 coding DNA: TGTGCCTGCATAGGGGGGGGCGAGCAGTACTTC.

This clone was picked up a small number of times. The J gene is TRBJ2-7, the V gene TRBV11-2; 13 bases map to TRBD2. CDR1 and CDR2 from the germline V gene are SGHAT and FQNNGV. The CDR3 is 17 residues long. V shed 5 bases, J shed 5 bases, and the junction held 12 bases outside the gene matches. In DNA form, the CDR3 reads TGTGCCAGCAGCCCGTTTAGACTAGCGGGGGGCGTGAACGAGCAGTACTTC. Translating gives CASSPFRLAGGVNEQYF.

About this clone: At one end, the junction sequence differs from germline, possibly due to a read error. The chain couples TRBV27 to TRBJ2-3; D is possibly TRBD1 (7 bases). Germline V gene lookup returns CDR1 MNHEY and CDR2 SMNVEV (reference sequence). The CDR3 consists of 13 residues. The CDR3 spells CASSLSGGGASHF. CDR3 nucleotide sequence: TGTGCCAGCAGTTTAAGTGGAGGGGGCGCGAGTCATTTT.

The chain carries TRBV14 and TRBJ2-7; 9 bases are shared with TRBD1. Per the germline V gene, CDR1 is SGHDN and CDR2 is FVKESK. The CDR3 sequence is 15 residues long. Unmatched junction bases numbered 11, after V lost 6 bases and J lost 5 bases. Here the CDR3 reads CASRPTGTGLHEQYF. CDR3 nucleotide sequence: TGTGCCAGCAGACCAACCGGGACAGGGTTACACGAGCAGTACTTC.

There are a few counts of this clone. V and J are TRBV28 and TRBJ2-5, with 11 bases matching TRBD2. Losses at the gene ends were 4 bases for V and 1 base for J; bases not matched to a gene: 5. The CDR3 sequence is 16 residues long. CDR1 and CDR2 (germline): MDHEN, SYDVKM. The CDR3: CASSSLAGGPQETQYF. CDR3 DNA sequence: TGTGCCAGCAGTTCGCTAGCGGGGGGACCCCAAGAGACCCAGTACTTC.

V gene TRBV5-1 combines with J gene TRBJ2-3, with D uncertain. Per germline, CDR1 SGHRS and CDR2 YFSETQ. V shed 2 bases and J shed 4 bases, with 11 bases lying between them. The CDR3 totals 14 residues. The CDR3 protein is CASSLLEPADTQYF. The CDR3 nucleotides are TGCGCCAGCAGCTTATTAGAGCCCGCAGATACGCAGTATTTT. The whole variable domain, remainder taken from reference TRBV5-1 and TRBJ2-3, is KAGVTQTPRYLIKTRGQQVTLSCSPISGHRSVSWYQQTPGQGLQFLFEYFSETQRNKGNFPGRFSGRQFSNSRSEMNVSTLELGDSALYLCASSLLEPADTQYFGPGTRLTVL.

A few counts support this clone. The chain recombines TRBV19 with TRBJ1-1; perhaps TRBD1 as D (5 bases). Trimming stripped 5 bases from V and 5 bases from J, with 12 bases between. CDR3 length: 13 amino acids. CDR1 and CDR2 from the germline V gene are LNHDA and SQIVND (reference sequence). The CDR3 loop reads CASSYGGGTEAFF. In DNA, the CDR3 is TGTGCCAGTAGTTACGGGGGAGGGACTGAAGCTTTCTTT.

The chain links TRBV27 to TRBJ2-1, with a tentative D call TRBD2 (5 bases). CDR3 length: 13 amino acids. The ends were cut back, 3 bases at V and 4 bases at J, with 7 bases in the middle. The germline gives CDR1 MNHEY, CDR2 SMNVEV (reference sequence). The chain's CDR3 is CASSFSGYNEQFF. The CDR3 DNA is TGTGCCAGCAGTTTTTCGGGGTACAATGAGCAGTTCTTC.

J is TRBJ1-2 and V is TRBV18, with 7 bases that match TRBD1. Trimming cost V 1 base and J 2 bases; bases outside gene matches: 1. The length of the CDR3 is 14 residues. The germline gives CDR1 KGHSH, CDR2 LQKENI. The CDR3 sequence: CASSPQTGNYGYTF. The CDR3 nucleotides are TGTGCCAGCTCACCACAGACAGGGAACTATGGCTACACCTTC. The full variable domain, completed using reference TRBV18 and TRBJ1-2, is NAGVMQNPRHLVRRRGQEARLRCSPMKGHSHVYWYRQLPEEGLKFMVYLQKENIIDESGMPKERFSAEFPKEGPSILRIQQVVRGDSAAYFCASSPQTGNYGYTFGSGTRLTVV.

The rearrangement links TRBV7-2 to TRBJ1-2; D not certain. The germline CDR1 and CDR2 sequences are SGHTA and FQGNSA. This CDR3 comprises 14 residues. The V and J ends lost 1 base and 4 bases respectively, with 10 bases between them. CDR3: CASSLEPQIYGYTF. DNA for the CDR3: TGTGCCAGCAGCTTAGAACCCCAGATCTATGGCTACACCTTC.

The chain joins TRBV5-5 to TRBJ2-1; 12 bases are shared with TRBD2. With V trimmed by 5 bases and J by 9 bases, 12 bases remained unmatched. Germline V gene lookup returns CDR1 SGHKS and CDR2 YYEKEE (reference sequence). This CDR3 is built from 16 residues. As DNA, the CDR3 is TGTGCCAGCAGTTTTTCTCTAGCGGGGGGGCCCGGTGAGCAGTTCTTC. Translation gives CASSFSLAGGPGEQFF.

The chain links TRBV10-1 to TRBJ1-5, with a tentative D call TRBD1 (5 bases). V dropped 9 bases and J dropped 3 bases, with 9 bases sitting between them. This CDR3 is built from 12 residues. In germline, CDR1 is WNHNN, CDR2 SYGVQD (reference sequence). CDR3 region: CASRGTNQPQHF. For the CDR3, the DNA is TGCGCCAGTAGGGGTACCAATCAGCCCCAGCATTTT.

This clone was seen just once. The V call is TRBV19, the J call TRBJ2-3, with D possibly TRBD1 on 6 matching bases. V lost 5 bases and J 6 bases, leaving 9 bases between the germline ends. The germline CDR1 and CDR2 sequences are LNHDA and SQIVND (reference sequence). The CDR3 is 12 amino acids. CDR3 sequence: CASSGGLDTQYF. The CDR3 coding sequence is TGTGCCAGTAGTGGGGGCCTGGATACGCAGTATTTT.

The CDR3 loop reads CASSQGLAGYEQYF. The CDR3 DNA sequence: TGTGCCAGCTCCCAGGGCCTAGCGGGCTACGAGCAGTACTTC. V is TRBV2 and J is TRBJ2-7; TRBD2 aligns across 8 bases. The CDR3 totals 14 residues. The V gene end was trimmed by 8 bases and the J gene end by 3 bases; junction bases not matched to a gene: 9. CDR1 SNHLY and CDR2 FYNNEI come from the germline V gene.

The CDR3 is CASRRDRGRTEAFF. CDR3 coding DNA: TGTGCCAGCAGGAGGGACAGGGGCCGGACTGAAGCTTTCTTT. The chain is built from TRBV6-1 and TRBJ1-1, with 10 nucleotides matching TRBD1. With 6 bases clipped from V and 5 bases from J, the junction kept 6 bases outside the gene matches. Germline lookup yields CDR1 MNHNS and CDR2 SASEGT. This CDR3 has 14 amino acids.

The table lists this clone with a count of one. The chain combines TRBV13 with TRBJ2-7, with a possible D match to TRBD1 (6 bases). V dropped 2 bases and J dropped 7 bases, with 9 bases sitting between them. The CDR3 consists of 12 residues. Germline V gives CDR1 PRHDT, CDR2 FYEKMQ (reference sequence). The CDR3 here is CASSLLQGEQYF. The CDR3 DNA reads TGTGCCAGCAGCTTACTACAGGGTGAGCAGTACTTC. The full variable domain, with the rest looked up from reference TRBV13 and TRBJ2-7, is AAGVIQSPRHLIKEKRETATLKCYPIPRHDTVYWYQQGPGQDPQFLISFYEKMQSDKGSIPDRFSAQQFSDYHSELNMSSLELGDSALYFCASSLLQGEQYFGPGTRLTVT.

In regard to this clone: The junction departs from germline at one end; a sequencing error may be responsible. The chain joins TRBV7-7 to TRBJ2-2; TRBD1 agrees at 9 bases. The CDR3 is 15 amino acids. CDR1 SSHAT and CDR2 FNYEAQ come from the germline V gene (reference sequence). CDR3 bases: TGTGCTAGCAGCTTGGGGACAGGGCACACCGGGGAGCTGTTTTTT. Translated, it gives CASSLGTGHTGELFF.

The chain recombines TRBV6-7 with TRBJ2-1; maybe TRBD2 (6 bases). TRBV6-7 is an ORF, with its function uncertain. The CDR3 covers 14 residues. Between the trimmed V and J ends, which lost 11 bases and 7 bases, there was a span of 21 bases. Written as DNA, the CDR3 is TGTGCCCTTCAGGGAGAGCTGGGGACTAATGAGCAGTTCTTC. Its translation is CALQGELGTNEQFF.

V and J are TRBV28 and TRBJ2-3; D ambiguous. Per the germline V gene, CDR1 is MDHEN and CDR2 is SYDVKM. Trimming stripped 6 bases from V and 5 bases from J, with 15 bases between. The CDR3 runs to 14 residues. Here the CDR3 reads CASSPPLNGDTQYF. The CDR3 DNA sequence: TGTGCCAGCAGCCCGCCCCTCAACGGAGATACGCAGTATTTT.

The V call is TRBV27, the J call TRBJ1-1; D is uncertain. The V and J ends lost 8 bases and 1 base respectively, with 20 bases between them. Germline V gene sequence: CDR1 MNHEY, CDR2 SMNVEV (reference sequence). CDR3 length: 16 amino acids. CDR3 DNA sequence: TGTGCCAGCGTGCCCGGGAGAGGAGAGGGGAACACTGAAGCTTTCTTT. Translated: CASVPGRGEGNTEAFF.

The V gene is TRBV28, the J gene TRBJ2-7; perhaps TRBD2 as D (6 bases). Germline loops: CDR1 MDHEN, CDR2 SYDVKM. Deletions cut 6 bases from V and 2 bases from J, with 17 bases between. This CDR3 has 15 amino acids. The CDR3 sequence: CASRRPGLKTYEQYF. In DNA, the CDR3 is TGTGCCAGCAGGAGACCGGGACTCAAAACCTACGAGCAGTACTTC.

On this clone itself: One end of the junction is discordant with germline, which a read error may explain. V gene TRBV7-8 combines with J gene TRBJ2-7, with 9 bases identical to TRBD2. CDR1 and CDR2 (germline): SGHVS, FQNEAQ. This CDR3 has 17 amino acids. In nucleotides, the CDR3 is TGTGCCAGCAGCTCCCCTCGGACTAGCGTGGTTTCCTATGAGCAGTACTTC. Translating it yields CASSSPRTSVVSYEQYF.

The genes are TRBV4-2 and TRBJ1-1; 7 positions agree with TRBD1. The germline CDR1 and CDR2 sequences are LGHNA and YNFKEQ. Unmatched junction bases numbered 9, after V lost 0 bases and J lost 8 bases. CDR3 size: 15 residues. In nucleotides, the CDR3 is TGTGCCAGCAGCCAAGATAGGGTTAAGGGGGCAGAAGCTTTCTTT. Its protein product is CASSQDRVKGAEAFF.